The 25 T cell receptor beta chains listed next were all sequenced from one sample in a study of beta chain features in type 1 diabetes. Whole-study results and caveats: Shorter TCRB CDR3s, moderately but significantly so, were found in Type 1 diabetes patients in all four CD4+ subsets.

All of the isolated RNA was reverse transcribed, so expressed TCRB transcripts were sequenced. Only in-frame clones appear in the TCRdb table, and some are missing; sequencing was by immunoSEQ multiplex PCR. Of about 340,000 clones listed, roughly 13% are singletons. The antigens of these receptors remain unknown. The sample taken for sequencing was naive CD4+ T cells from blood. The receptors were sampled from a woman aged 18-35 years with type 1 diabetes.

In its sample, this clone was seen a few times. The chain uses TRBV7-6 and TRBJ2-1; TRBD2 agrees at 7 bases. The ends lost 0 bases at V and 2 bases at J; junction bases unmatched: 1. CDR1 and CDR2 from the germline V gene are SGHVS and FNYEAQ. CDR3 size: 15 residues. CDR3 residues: CASSLAREAYNEQFF. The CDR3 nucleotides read TGTGCCAGCAGCTTAGCACGGGAGGCCTACAATGAGCAGTTCTTC.

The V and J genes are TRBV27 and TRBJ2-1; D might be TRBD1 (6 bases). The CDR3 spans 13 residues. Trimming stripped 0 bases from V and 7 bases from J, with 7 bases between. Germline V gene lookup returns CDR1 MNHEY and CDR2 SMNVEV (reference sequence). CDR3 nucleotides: TGTGCCAGCAGTTTATCAACAGGGAATGAGCAGTTCTTC. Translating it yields CASSLSTGNEQFF.

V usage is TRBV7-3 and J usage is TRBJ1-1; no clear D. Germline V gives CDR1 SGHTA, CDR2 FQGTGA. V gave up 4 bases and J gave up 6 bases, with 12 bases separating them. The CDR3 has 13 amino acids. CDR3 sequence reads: CASSYARGSEAFF. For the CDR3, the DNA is TGTGCCAGCAGCTACGCAAGAGGGTCTGAAGCTTTCTTT.

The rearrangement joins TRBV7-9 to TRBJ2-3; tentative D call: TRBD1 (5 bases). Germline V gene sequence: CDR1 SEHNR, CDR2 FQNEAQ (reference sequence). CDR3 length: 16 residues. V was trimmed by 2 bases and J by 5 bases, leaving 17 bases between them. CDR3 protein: CASSLLPQGPIDTQYF. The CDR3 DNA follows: TGTGCCAGCAGCTTACTCCCGCAGGGCCCAATAGATACGCAGTATTTT.

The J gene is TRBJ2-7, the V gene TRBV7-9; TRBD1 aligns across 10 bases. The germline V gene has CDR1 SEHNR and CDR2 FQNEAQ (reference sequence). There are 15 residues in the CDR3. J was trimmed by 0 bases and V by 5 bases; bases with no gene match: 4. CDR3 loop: CASSIGQGVSYEQYF. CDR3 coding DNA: TGTGCCAGCAGCATAGGACAGGGGGTCTCCTACGAGCAGTACTTC.

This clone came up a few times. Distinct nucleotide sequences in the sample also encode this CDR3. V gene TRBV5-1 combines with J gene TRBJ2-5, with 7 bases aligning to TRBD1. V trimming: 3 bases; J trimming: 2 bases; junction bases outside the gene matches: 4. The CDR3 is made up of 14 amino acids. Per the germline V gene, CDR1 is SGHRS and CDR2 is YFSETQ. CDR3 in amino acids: CASSSRTGQETQYF. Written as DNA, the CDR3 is TGCGCCAGCAGCTCCAGGACAGGTCAAGAGACCCAGTACTTC.

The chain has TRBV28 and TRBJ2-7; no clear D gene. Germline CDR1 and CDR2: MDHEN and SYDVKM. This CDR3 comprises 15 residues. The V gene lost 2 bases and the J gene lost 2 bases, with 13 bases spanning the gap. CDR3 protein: CASSLGSILTYEQYF. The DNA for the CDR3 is TGTGCCAGCAGTTTAGGTAGCATACTAACCTACGAGCAGTACTTC.

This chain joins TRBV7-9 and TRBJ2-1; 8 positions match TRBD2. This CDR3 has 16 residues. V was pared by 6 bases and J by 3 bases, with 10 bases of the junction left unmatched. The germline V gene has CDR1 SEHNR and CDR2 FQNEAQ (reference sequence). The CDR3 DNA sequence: TGTGCCAGCAGGGTTTTGAACGGGAGGGTCTACAATGAGCAGTTCTTC. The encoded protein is CASRVLNGRVYNEQFF.

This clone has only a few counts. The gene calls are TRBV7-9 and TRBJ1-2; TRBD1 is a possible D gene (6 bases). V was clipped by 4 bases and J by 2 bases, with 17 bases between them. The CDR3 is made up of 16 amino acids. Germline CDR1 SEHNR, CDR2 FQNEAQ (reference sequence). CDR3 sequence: CASSSLVSDRNYGYTF. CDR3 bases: TGTGCCAGCAGCTCCTTAGTATCCGACAGGAACTATGGCTACACCTTC. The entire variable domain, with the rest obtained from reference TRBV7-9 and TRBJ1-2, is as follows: DTGVSQNPRHKITKRGQNVTFRCDPISEHNRLYWYRQTLGQGPEFLTYFQNEAQLEKSRLLSDRFSAERPKGSFSTLEIQRTEQGDSAMYLCASSSLVSDRNYGYTFGSGTRLTVV.

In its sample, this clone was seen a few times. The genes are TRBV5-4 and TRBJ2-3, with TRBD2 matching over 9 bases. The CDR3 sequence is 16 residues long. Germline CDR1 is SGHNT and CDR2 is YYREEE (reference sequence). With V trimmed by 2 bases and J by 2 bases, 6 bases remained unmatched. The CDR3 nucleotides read TGTGCCAGCAGCTTAGGGCTAGCGGGGCACACAGATACGCAGTATTTT. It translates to CASSLGLAGHTDTQYF. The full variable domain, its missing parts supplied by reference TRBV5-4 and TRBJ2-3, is ETGVTQSPTHLIKTRGQQVTLRCSSQSGHNTVSWYQQALGQGPQFIFQYYREEENGRGNFPPRFSGLQFPNYSSELNVNALELDDSALYLCASSLGLAGHTDTQYFGPGTRLTVL.

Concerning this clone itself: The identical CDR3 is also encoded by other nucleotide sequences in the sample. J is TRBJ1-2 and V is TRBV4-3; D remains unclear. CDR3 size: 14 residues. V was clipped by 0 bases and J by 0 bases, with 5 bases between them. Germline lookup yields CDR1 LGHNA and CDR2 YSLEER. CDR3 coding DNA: TGCGCCAGCAGCCAAGACCCCACTAACTATGGCTACACCTTC. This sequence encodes CASSQDPTNYGYTF.

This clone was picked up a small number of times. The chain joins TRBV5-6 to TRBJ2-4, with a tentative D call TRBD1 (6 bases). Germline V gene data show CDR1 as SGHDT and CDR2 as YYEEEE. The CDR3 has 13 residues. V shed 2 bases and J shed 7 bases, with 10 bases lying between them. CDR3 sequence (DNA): TGTGCCAGCAGCTTCTACAGGGCCAACATTCAGTACTTC. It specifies CASSFYRANIQYF.

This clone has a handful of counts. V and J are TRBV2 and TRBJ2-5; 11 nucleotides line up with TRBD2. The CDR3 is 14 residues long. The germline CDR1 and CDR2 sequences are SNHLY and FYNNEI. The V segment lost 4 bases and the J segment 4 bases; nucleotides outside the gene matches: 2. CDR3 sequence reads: CASSATSGRETQYF. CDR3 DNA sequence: TGTGCCAGCAGTGCAACTAGCGGGAGAGAGACCCAGTACTTC.

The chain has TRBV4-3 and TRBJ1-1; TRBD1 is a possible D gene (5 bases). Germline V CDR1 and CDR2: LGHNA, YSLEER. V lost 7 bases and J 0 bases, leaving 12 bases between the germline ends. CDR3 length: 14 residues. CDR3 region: CASTKGLLNTEAFF. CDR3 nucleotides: TGCGCCAGCACCAAGGGACTCCTGAACACTGAAGCTTTCTTT.

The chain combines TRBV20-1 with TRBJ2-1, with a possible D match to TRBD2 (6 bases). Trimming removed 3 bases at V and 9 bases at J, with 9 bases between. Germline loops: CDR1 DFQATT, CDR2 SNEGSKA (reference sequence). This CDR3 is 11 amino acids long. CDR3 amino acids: CSASISGEQFF. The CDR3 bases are TGCAGTGCTAGTATTAGCGGTGAGCAGTTCTTC.

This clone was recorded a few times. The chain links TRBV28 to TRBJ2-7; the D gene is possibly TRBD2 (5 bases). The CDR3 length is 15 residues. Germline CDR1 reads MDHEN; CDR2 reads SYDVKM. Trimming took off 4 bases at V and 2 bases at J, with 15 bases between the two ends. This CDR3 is CASSSEGRPTYEQYF. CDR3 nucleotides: TGTGCCAGCAGTTCCGAGGGAAGGCCGACCTACGAGCAGTACTTC.

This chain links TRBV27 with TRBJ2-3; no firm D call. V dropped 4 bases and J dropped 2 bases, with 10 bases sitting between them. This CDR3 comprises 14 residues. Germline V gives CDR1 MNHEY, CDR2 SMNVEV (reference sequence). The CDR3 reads CASSSLVNTDTQYF. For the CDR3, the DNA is TGTGCCAGCAGTTCCCTAGTGAACACAGATACGCAGTATTTT.

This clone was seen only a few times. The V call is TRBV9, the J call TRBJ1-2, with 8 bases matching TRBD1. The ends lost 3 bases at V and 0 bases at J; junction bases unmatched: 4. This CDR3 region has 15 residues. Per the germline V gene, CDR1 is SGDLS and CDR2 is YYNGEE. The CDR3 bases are TGTGCCAGCAGCGCAAGGACAGGGTCTAACTATGGCTACACCTTC. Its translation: CASSARTGSNYGYTF.

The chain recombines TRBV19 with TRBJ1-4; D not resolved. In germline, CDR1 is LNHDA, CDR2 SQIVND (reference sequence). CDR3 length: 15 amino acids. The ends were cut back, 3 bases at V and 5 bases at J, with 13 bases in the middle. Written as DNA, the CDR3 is TGTGCCAGTAGTATCGCGGGCAGATCGAATGAAAAACTGTTTTTT. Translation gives CASSIAGRSNEKLFF. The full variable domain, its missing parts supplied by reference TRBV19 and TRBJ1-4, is DGGITQSPKYLFRKEGQNVTLSCEQNLNHDAMYWYRQDPGQGLRLIYYSQIVNDFQKGDIAEGYSVSREKKESFPLTVTSAQKNPTAFYLCASSIAGRSNEKLFFGSGTQLSVL.

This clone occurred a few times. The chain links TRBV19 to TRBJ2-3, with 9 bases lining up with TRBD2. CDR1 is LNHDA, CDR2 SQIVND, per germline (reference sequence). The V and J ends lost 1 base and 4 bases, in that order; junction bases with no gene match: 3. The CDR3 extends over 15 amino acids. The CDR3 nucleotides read TGTGCCAGTAGTATAGGCGGGAGGGCAGCAGATACGCAGTATTTT. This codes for CASSIGGRAADTQYF.

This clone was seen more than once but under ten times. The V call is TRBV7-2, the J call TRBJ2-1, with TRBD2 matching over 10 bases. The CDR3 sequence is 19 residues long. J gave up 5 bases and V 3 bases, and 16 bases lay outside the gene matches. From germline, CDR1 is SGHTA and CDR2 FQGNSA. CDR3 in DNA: TGTGCCAGCAGCTTCTCGGTACGGGTGCTAGCGGGAGCGAACAATGAGCAGTTCTTC. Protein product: CASSFSVRVLAGANNEQFF.

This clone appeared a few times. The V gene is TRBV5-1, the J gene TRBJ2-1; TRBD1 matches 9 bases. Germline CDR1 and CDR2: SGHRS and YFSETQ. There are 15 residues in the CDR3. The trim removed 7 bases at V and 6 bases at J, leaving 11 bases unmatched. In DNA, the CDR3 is TGCGCCAGCTCCCGGGACAGGGCCGGGGGCAATGAGCAGTTCTTC. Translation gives CASSRDRAGGNEQFF.

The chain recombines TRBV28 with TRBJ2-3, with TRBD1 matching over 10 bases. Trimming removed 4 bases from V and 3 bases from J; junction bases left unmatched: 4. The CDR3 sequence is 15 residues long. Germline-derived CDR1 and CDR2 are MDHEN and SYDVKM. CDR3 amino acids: CASSSRTGGTDTQYF. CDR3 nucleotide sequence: TGTGCCAGCAGTTCGCGGACAGGGGGGACAGATACGCAGTATTTT.

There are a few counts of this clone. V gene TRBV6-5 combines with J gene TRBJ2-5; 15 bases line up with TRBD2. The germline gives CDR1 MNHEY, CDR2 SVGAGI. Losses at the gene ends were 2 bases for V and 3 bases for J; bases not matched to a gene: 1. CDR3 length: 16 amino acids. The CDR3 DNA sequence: TGTGCCAGCAGTTACAGGACTAGCGGGAGGGAAGAGACCCAGTACTTC. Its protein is CASSYRTSGREETQYF.

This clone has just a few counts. CDR3 nucleotides: TGTGCCAGCAGCTCCCAGACTAGCGGGAAACGGAACATTCAGTACTTC. As protein: CASSSQTSGKRNIQYF. The V and J genes are TRBV7-9 and TRBJ2-4, with TRBD2 identical over 11 bases. CDR1 is SEHNR, CDR2 FQNEAQ, per germline (reference sequence). CDR3 length: 16 residues. The trim removed 4 bases at V and 7 bases at J, leaving 9 bases unmatched.